These 14 T cell receptor beta chains were sequenced from one sample in a study of OX40 agonist ivuxolimab in advanced cancers. Sequencing was performed with immunoSEQ multiplex PCR; in TCRdb, only in-frame clones are kept and a portion is missing. This table has fewer than 85,000 clones, more than 80% appearing once. Sequenced material: CD4+ or CD8+ T cells sorted from blood, taken in a trial of the OX40 agonist ivuxolimab. These receptors all stem from an adult with an advanced solid tumor such as melanoma, head and neck, liver or kidney cancer.

This chain links TRBV9 with TRBJ1-1; 8 bases match TRBD1. Germline V lookup: CDR1 SGDLS, CDR2 YYNGEE. Germline trimming cut 0 bases from V and 8 bases from J; bases unmatched to any gene: 12. The CDR3 is 16 residues long. Here the CDR3 reads CASSVAAFDRGGEAFF. The CDR3 DNA reads TGTGCCAGCAGCGTAGCTGCTTTCGACAGGGGAGGAGAAGCTTTCTTT.

The rearrangement uses TRBV7-2 and TRBJ2-5, with 9 bases fitting TRBD1. CDR3 length equals 15 residues. The germline CDR1 and CDR2 sequences are SGHTA and FQGNSA. Unmatched junction bases numbered 7, after V lost 5 bases and J lost 3 bases. For the CDR3, the DNA is TGTGCCAGCAGCCCGCGACAGGGGGGGAAAGAGACCCAGTACTTC. The encoded protein is CASSPRQGGKETQYF.

The chain uses TRBV9 and TRBJ1-3; maybe TRBD1 (5 bases). The CDR3 contains 16 residues. Trimming stripped 1 base from V and 3 bases from J, with 14 bases between. Germline assignment: CDR1 SGDLS and CDR2 YYNGEE. The CDR3 nucleotides read TGTGCCAGCAGCGTACAACAGGACGCTGTTGGAAACACCATATATTTT. This gives the protein CASSVQQDAVGNTIYF.

CDR3 loop: CASSFPWGGTPMNTEAFF. CDR3 coding DNA: TGTGCCAGCAGCTTTCCCTGGGGGGGCACACCGATGAACACTGAAGCTTTCTTT. The V and J genes are TRBV7-9 and TRBJ1-1; D is perhaps TRBD1 (6 bases). Germline CDR1 reads SEHNR; CDR2 reads FQNEAQ (reference sequence). The CDR3 totals 18 residues. Trimming stripped 3 bases from V and 0 bases from J, with 20 bases between.

The chain recombines TRBV6-1 with TRBJ2-7; possibly TRBD2 for D (6 bases). Trimming removed 6 bases at V and 3 bases at J, with 15 bases between. The CDR3 length is 14 residues. Germline CDR1 reads MNHNS; CDR2 reads SASEGT. This CDR3 reads CASSRDFTNYEQYF. As DNA, the CDR3 is TGTGCCAGCAGCCGGGACTTTACCAACTACGAGCAGTACTTC.

V gene TRBV27 combines with J gene TRBJ1-5; D uncertain. The CDR3 spans 15 residues. The V end lost 3 bases, the J end lost 3 bases, and 12 bases lay between the germline ends. Germline lookup yields CDR1 MNHEY and CDR2 SMNVEV (reference sequence). This CDR3 is CASSLRGWANQPQHF. The DNA for the CDR3 is TGTGCCAGCAGTTTGCGGGGTTGGGCCAATCAGCCCCAGCATTTT.

This sequence joins TRBV2 and TRBJ2-1; D not certain. The germline CDR1 and CDR2 sequences are SNHLY and FYNNEI. This CDR3 spans 12 amino acids. V dropped 7 bases and J dropped 6 bases, with 10 bases sitting between them. The CDR3: CASTSDANEQFF. The CDR3 DNA follows: TGTGCCAGCACCTCTGATGCCAATGAGCAGTTCTTC.

The chain links TRBV19 to TRBJ1-5, with D unresolved. CDR3 size: 15 residues. V lost 1 base and J 7 bases, leaving 14 bases between the germline ends. Per germline, CDR1 LNHDA and CDR2 SQIVND (reference sequence). The CDR3 region is CASSIGVRFRQPQHF. CDR3 nucleotide sequence: TGTGCCAGTAGTATAGGTGTAAGGTTCCGGCAGCCCCAGCATTTT.

The chain carries TRBV7-2 and TRBJ2-3, with D uncertain. V was shortened by 1 base and J by 7 bases, with 3 bases between the two germline ends. The germline CDR1 and CDR2 sequences are SGHTA and FQGNSA. The CDR3 covers 11 residues. CDR3 loop: CASSLGYTQYF. DNA for the CDR3: TGTGCCAGCAGCTTAGGATATACGCAGTATTTT.

This sequence joins TRBV11-2 and TRBJ2-6; 10 bases align to TRBD1. Trimming at V came to 5 bases and at J to 6 bases, leaving 4 bases not matched to a gene. Germline V gives CDR1 SGHAT, CDR2 FQNNGV. The CDR3 is made up of 15 amino acids. CDR3 nucleotide sequence: TGTGCCAGCAGCCGACAGGGGGCGGTGGCCAACGTCCTGACTTTC. Protein: CASSRQGAVANVLTF.

The chain carries TRBV27 and TRBJ1-1; TRBD1 matches at 7 bases. Unmatched junction bases numbered 5, after V lost 6 bases and J lost 4 bases. This CDR3 is 13 amino acids long. The germline gives CDR1 MNHEY, CDR2 SMNVEV (reference sequence). The DNA of the CDR3 is TGTGCCAGCAGCTACAGGGGCCTCACTGAAGCTTTCTTT. Its protein product is CASSYRGLTEAFF.

The V and J genes are TRBV9 and TRBJ2-2, with 11 bases fitting TRBD2. CDR1 is SGDLS, CDR2 YYNGEE, per germline. V shed 3 bases, J shed 5 bases, and the junction held 3 bases outside the gene matches. The CDR3 is made up of 15 amino acids. CDR3 sequence: CASSAGLAETGELFF. The CDR3 region has the DNA TGTGCCAGCAGCGCGGGACTAGCGGAGACCGGGGAGCTGTTTTTT.

The chain recombines TRBV6-5 with TRBJ1-3; 8 nucleotides align to TRBD1. V shed 8 bases and J 1 base; nucleotides not matched to a gene: 7. Looked up from germline, CDR1 is MNHEY and CDR2 is SVGAGI. The CDR3 extends over 15 amino acids. CDR3 nucleotide sequence: TGTGCCAGCTCCCAGGGGGCGCTTTCTGGAAACACCATATATTTT. This translates into CASSQGALSGNTIYF.

This sequence joins TRBV28 and TRBJ2-7; 7 bases align to TRBD1. Trimming removed 4 bases from V and 4 bases from J; junction bases left unmatched: 13. From germline, CDR1 is MDHEN and CDR2 SYDVKM. There are 16 residues in the CDR3. CDR3 in DNA: TGTGCCAGCAGTTCCGCCCCCCTACAGGGGCCATACGAGCAGTACTTC. As protein: CASSSAPLQGPYEQYF.